These 26 T cell receptor beta chains came from one sample sequenced in a study of metastatic and nonmetastatic thyroid tumors (dated by TCRdb to 2018 to 2020). Before undergoing thyroid surgery, none of the patients had been given any kind of treatment. Library method: PCR. The reads were generated on an Illumina HiSeq 4000. Using fastp trimming at Q25 and MiXCR clonotype assembly, TCRdb reanalyzed the public sequencing data and kept in-frame beta chains. This sample comprises about 27,000 clones, 10% to 15% of them detected only once. The top ten constitute about 5.3% of the sample. Sequencing was done on a sample of blood. The receptors come from a female donor with papillary thyroid cancer or a benign thyroid nodule (not recorded which). Some clones in this sample may be carry-over from other donors' samples.

This clone was found many times. This chain joins TRBV11-3 and TRBJ2-1, with D possibly matching TRBD2 (6 bases). With 3 bases removed from V and 3 bases from J, the gap between germline ends came to 12 bases. The length of the CDR3 is 15 residues. Germline V CDR1 and CDR2: SGHNT, YENEEA. The CDR3 spells CASSLRGRGYNEQFF. CDR3 bases: TGTGCCAGCAGCTTGCGGGGAAGGGGCTACAATGAGCAGTTCTTC.

In its sample, this clone was seen many times. V gene TRBV19 combines with J gene TRBJ2-7; 8 nucleotides match TRBD1. This CDR3 has 14 residues. The V gene's germline CDR1 is LNHDA and CDR2 SQIVND (reference sequence). V was clipped by 7 bases and J by 2 bases; unmatched bases: 7. DNA for the CDR3: TGTGCCAGTACCGGGACAGGCGCCCCCTACGAGCAGTACTTC. Translated, it gives CASTGTGAPYEQYF.

This clone was recorded at least ten times. CDR3 sequence (DNA): TGTGCCAGCAGCTTCTTGGGGACGGACGGCTACACCTTC. The encoded protein is CASSFLGTDGYTF. The rearrangement links TRBV7-9 to TRBJ1-2; the D gene is possibly TRBD1 (5 bases). The CDR3 spans 13 residues. Germline lookup yields CDR1 SEHNR and CDR2 FQNEAQ (reference sequence). V gave up 3 bases and J gave up 8 bases, with 13 bases separating them.

This clone occurred many times. This chain joins TRBV6-4 and TRBJ2-3; 7 bases map to TRBD2. Germline CDR1 and CDR2: MRHNA and SNTAGT. The V segment lost 2 bases and the J segment 3 bases; nucleotides outside the gene matches: 5. The CDR3 sequence is 15 residues long. The CDR3 region is CASSDTTSPTDTQYF. CDR3 coding DNA: TGTGCCAGCAGTGACACGACTAGCCCGACAGATACGCAGTATTTT.

This clone was detected ten times or more. The chain uses TRBV29-1 and TRBJ1-1; D is possibly TRBD1 (6 bases). CDR1 is SQVTM and CDR2 is ANQGSEA in the germline V gene. V was cut by 6 bases and J by 4 bases, with 18 bases left in between. The CDR3 spans 14 residues. The CDR3 reads CSVQRGAGSTEAFF. CDR3 nucleotide sequence: TGCAGCGTCCAGAGGGGGGCGGGCAGCACTGAAGCTTTCTTT.

The chain carries TRBV30 and TRBJ2-7; no clear D. Germline loops: CDR1 GTSNPN, CDR2 SVGIG (reference sequence). Trimming took 3 bases from V and 10 from J, leaving 13 bases between them. The CDR3 runs 11 residues. The CDR3 protein is CAWSWEGFQYF. The CDR3, as DNA: TGTGCCTGGAGCTGGGAAGGCTTCCAGTACTTC.

With respect to this clone: One end of the junction varies from germline; a read error may be responsible. This CDR3 is also generated by other DNA sequences in the sample. The rearrangement links TRBV19 to TRBJ2-2; no firm D call. The CDR3 has 14 amino acids. Per the germline V gene, CDR1 is LNHDA and CDR2 is SQIVND (reference sequence). CDR3 nucleotide sequence: TGCGCCAGTAGTACTGAAGCGAACACCGGGGAGCTGTTTTTT. This gives the protein CASSTEANTGELFF.

This clone was counted ten times or more. The rearrangement joins TRBV19 to TRBJ2-6; D is undetermined. V shed 1 base and J shed 1 base, with 5 bases lying between them. CDR3 length equals 15 residues. Germline loops: CDR1 LNHDA, CDR2 SQIVND (reference sequence). CDR3: CASSIVISGANVLTF. The CDR3 nucleotides are TGTGCCAGTAGTATAGTTATTTCTGGGGCCAACGTCCTGACTTTC.

This clone has ten or more counts. The chain recombines TRBV28 with TRBJ1-1, with D perhaps matching TRBD1 (5 bases). The CDR3 covers 15 residues. Per the germline V gene, CDR1 is MDHEN and CDR2 is SYDVKM. Trimming shortened V by 2 bases and J by 7 bases, and 17 bases separated the two germline ends. Written as DNA, the CDR3 is TGTGCCAGCAGTTTAGGGGGACTTAGGGTTGGTGAAGCTTTCTTT. Protein: CASSLGGLRVGEAFF.

This clone was recorded at least ten times. The rearrangement uses TRBV18 and TRBJ2-5, with D perhaps TRBD2 (6 bases). CDR3 length: 13 amino acids. V shed 2 bases and J shed 6 bases, with 10 bases lying between them. The germline CDR1 and CDR2 sequences are KGHSH and LQKENI. The CDR3 loop is CASSPASVKTQYF. DNA of the CDR3: TGTGCCAGCTCACCAGCTAGCGTGAAGACCCAGTACTTC.

The rearrangement joins TRBV19 to TRBJ2-7; D call uncertain. This CDR3 is 13 amino acids long. V was pared by 3 bases and J by 0 bases, with 6 bases between. The V gene's germline CDR1 is LNHDA and CDR2 SQIVND (reference sequence). The CDR3 DNA sequence: TGTGCCAGTAGTATGGACGGCTCCTACGAGCAGTACTTC. Translation: CASSMDGSYEQYF.

Many counts were recorded for this clone. CDR3 sequence (DNA): TGTGCCAGCAGCGGGGGGTCCCAGCGGGATATGTACGAGCAGTACTTC. It is translated as CASSGGSQRDMYEQYF. The chain links TRBV7-8 to TRBJ2-7, with TRBD2 matching over 7 bases. J was trimmed by 4 bases and V by 5 bases; bases with no gene match: 14. In germline, CDR1 is SGHVS, CDR2 FQNEAQ. The CDR3 length is 16 residues.

This clone was found many times. The chain carries TRBV24-1 and TRBJ2-2; 7 bases are shared with TRBD1. V lost 4 bases, J lost 6 bases, and 7 bases stayed unmatched. Germline V gene sequence: CDR1 KGHDR, CDR2 SFDVKD. The CDR3 is 15 amino acids. The CDR3 DNA reads as TGTGCCACCAGTGACCCTGGGACAGCAGCCGGGGAGCTGTTTTTT. This codes for CATSDPGTAAGELFF.

This clone has a count of ten or more. The sample contains more than one DNA sequence encoding this CDR3. J is TRBJ1-1 and V is TRBV5-8, with unresolved D. This CDR3 has 12 residues. V lost 6 bases and J lost 5, with 11 bases in between. Germline V gene data show CDR1 as SGHTS and CDR2 as YDEGEE. This CDR3 reads CASTPRRTEAFF. Here the CDR3 DNA reads TGTGCCAGCACTCCAAGGAGGACTGAAGCTTTCTTT.

This clone was picked up many times. This sample also contains other DNA sequences that code for the same CDR3. The chain combines TRBV25-1 with TRBJ2-2; D unclear. V was cut by 1 base and J by 9 bases, with 9 bases left in between. The CDR3 covers 13 residues. CDR1 is MGHDK and CDR2 is SYGVNS in the germline V gene. The CDR3 nucleotides are TGTGCCAGCAGTGAATCTGCCGTCCGGGAGCTGTTTTTT. Amino acids: CASSESAVRELFF.

This clone came up many times. The chain uses TRBV9 and TRBJ1-3; possibly TRBD1 for D (5 bases). The CDR3 loop spans 18 amino acids. CDR1 and CDR2 from the germline V gene are SGDLS and YYNGEE. V was cut by 4 bases and J by 4 bases, with 24 bases left in between. The CDR3 DNA reads as TGTGCCAGCAGCCCGAGCCTACAGGTTGCCCCTGTAGGAAACACCATATATTTT. It is translated as CASSPSLQVAPVGNTIYF.

This clone was counted ten times or more. The CDR3 DNA sequence: TGTGCCAGCTCGAGCGGTCGGTCCTACGAGCAGTACTTC. Amino acid sequence: CASSSGRSYEQYF. J is TRBJ2-7 and V is TRBV6-1, with D possibly being TRBD2 (5 bases). V was clipped by 8 bases and J by 1 base, with 12 bases between them. Germline CDR1 is MNHNS and CDR2 is SASEGT. There are 13 residues in the CDR3.

At least ten counts were recorded for this clone. In the same sample, other DNA sequences code for this CDR3. The chain recombines TRBV7-2 with TRBJ1-1; D is unresolved. The CDR3 loop spans 14 amino acids. CDR1 SGHTA and CDR2 FQGNSA come from the germline V gene. V dropped 1 base and J dropped 4 bases, with 10 bases sitting between them. For the CDR3, the DNA is TGTGCCAGCAGCTTAGGGACCTCAGGCACTGAAGCTTTCTTT. It specifies CASSLGTSGTEAFF.

As to this clone: A much more abundant neighbour one base away suggests this may be a read error. V is TRBV18 and J is TRBJ1-1; no clear D. The length of the CDR3 is 15 residues. Trimming removed 0 bases from V and 8 bases from J, with 16 bases in between. Germline CDR1 and CDR2: KGHSH and LQKENI. The DNA of the CDR3 is TGTGCCAGCTCACCACCGGTTCGGGTGCATGGCGAAGCTTTCTTT. Residues: CASSPPVRVHGEAFF. The full variable domain, completed using reference TRBV18 and TRBJ1-1, is NAGVMQNPRHLVRRRGQEARLRCSPMKGHSHVYWYRQLPEEGLKFMVYLQKENIIDESGMPKERFSAEFPKEGPSILRIQQVVRGDSAAYFCASSPPVRVHGEAFFGQGTRLTVV.

As for this clone: A read error may explain this, as a much larger clone is one base away. No conserved phenylalanine or tryptophan ends this CDR3, so it is likely a read error. The chain uses TRBV12-3 or TRBV12-4 and TRBJ1-2; possibly TRBD1 for D (5 bases). With 1 base removed from V and 11 bases from J, the gap between germline ends came to 11 bases. The CDR3 is made up of 12 amino acids. CDR3 sequence (DNA): TGTGCCAGCAGTTTAGTCGGGGGAGGTTACACCCTC. Translated: CASSLVGGGYTL.

This clone has at least ten counts. V and J are TRBV7-3 and TRBJ2-3, with D perhaps matching TRBD2 (5 bases). With 3 bases removed from V and 4 bases from J, the gap between germline ends came to 17 bases. CDR1 and CDR2 (germline): SGHTA, FQGTGA. The CDR3 loop spans 16 amino acids. In DNA form, the CDR3 reads TGTGCCAGCAGCTTTCGGGGATCCTTCGGGGCAGATACGCAGTATTTT. Its translation: CASSFRGSFGADTQYF.

This clone occurred many times. The V gene is TRBV19, the J gene TRBJ2-5; 7 bases fit TRBD2. This CDR3 is built from 12 residues. V dropped 10 bases and J dropped 4; count of bases not matched to a gene: 6. Germline loops: CDR1 LNHDA, CDR2 SQIVND (reference sequence). The CDR3 DNA follows: TGTGCCACCTCTGCGGGGGTAGAGACCCAGTACTTC. As protein: CATSAGVETQYF.

The table lists this clone with a few counts. An end of the junction differs from the germline gene, which may be a read error. The V and J genes are TRBV28 and TRBJ2-3, with D perhaps assigned TRBD1 or TRBD2 (5 bases each). CDR3 length equals 16 residues. Germline V gives CDR1 MDHEN, CDR2 SYDVKM. The CDR3 spells CASSFPVAGSTYTQYF. CDR3 nucleotide sequence: TGTGCCAGCAGTTTTCCCGTGGCAGGGAGCACATATACGCAGTATTTT.

This clone ranks as medium-sized (0.01 to 0.1%). This chain links TRBV25-1 with TRBJ1-6; 7 positions agree with TRBD1. Germline values: CDR1 MGHDK, CDR2 SYGVNS. With V trimmed by 7 bases and J by 10 bases, 10 bases remained unmatched. CDR3 size: 14 residues. DNA for the CDR3: TGTGCCAGCACGTTAGGGGGCGCCGAATCACCCCTCCACTTT. Its protein product is CASTLGGAESPLHF.

This clone showed up many times. V gene TRBV6-2 or TRBV6-3 combines with J gene TRBJ1-2; D is unclear. This CDR3 contains 11 residues. Trimming took off 9 bases at V and 0 bases at J, with 5 bases between the two ends. CDR1 and CDR2 from the germline V gene are MNHEY and SVGEGT. Here the CDR3 DNA reads TGTGCCAGTTGGACTAACTATGGCTACACCTTC. It codes for CASWTNYGYTF.

This clone was seen a few times. This sequence may be a read error, since a much larger clone differs from it by one base. This sequence joins TRBV4-1 and TRBJ2-1, with a weak D call TRBD2 (5 bases). Germline V gene sequence: CDR1 MGHRA, CDR2 YSYEKL. The CDR3 loop spans 16 amino acids. The CDR3 loop is CASSQGQGSSYDEQFF. The CDR3 nucleotides read TGCGCCAGCAGCCAAGGACAAGGGAGCTCCTACGATGAGCAGTTCTTC.